Sequencing of this T cell receptor beta chain was carried out in a study of cytomegalovirus exposure and HLA in healthy donors. Study as a whole: Counted in an early data release were about 85 million unique TCRs from HLA-typed donors. Within the Caucasian-associated ancestry cluster were around 81% of the roughly 430 genotyped donors.

It was with 60 Vbeta and 13 Jbeta primers that the PCR ran. Sequencing used immunoSEQ multiplex PCR; TCRdb keeps in-frame clones, though not all of them. The sample includes more than 120,000 clones, around 80% of them seen just once. Germline V gene data show CDR1 as SGHVS and CDR2 as FQNEAQ. The length of the CDR3 is 18 residues. Deletions cut 10 bases from V and 0 bases from J, with 25 bases between. Study conclusions and caveats: Through in vitro validation, three CMV-associated chains were shown to be specific for CMV antigens. Some V segments, TRBV6-2 and TRBV6-3 among them, were indistinguishable and were therefore excluded.

On this clone itself: What it binds is not known.

The sequence was obtained from a woman in her twenties or thirties in good health and CMV-seronegative. Material for sequencing was PBMCs. V and J are TRBV7-8 and TRBJ1-5; D call uncertain. The CDR3, as DNA: TGTGCCACCTCGAGCGGAGCCTTCTCCTACTATAGCAATCAGCCCCAGCATTTT. As protein: CATSSGAFSYYSNQPQHF.